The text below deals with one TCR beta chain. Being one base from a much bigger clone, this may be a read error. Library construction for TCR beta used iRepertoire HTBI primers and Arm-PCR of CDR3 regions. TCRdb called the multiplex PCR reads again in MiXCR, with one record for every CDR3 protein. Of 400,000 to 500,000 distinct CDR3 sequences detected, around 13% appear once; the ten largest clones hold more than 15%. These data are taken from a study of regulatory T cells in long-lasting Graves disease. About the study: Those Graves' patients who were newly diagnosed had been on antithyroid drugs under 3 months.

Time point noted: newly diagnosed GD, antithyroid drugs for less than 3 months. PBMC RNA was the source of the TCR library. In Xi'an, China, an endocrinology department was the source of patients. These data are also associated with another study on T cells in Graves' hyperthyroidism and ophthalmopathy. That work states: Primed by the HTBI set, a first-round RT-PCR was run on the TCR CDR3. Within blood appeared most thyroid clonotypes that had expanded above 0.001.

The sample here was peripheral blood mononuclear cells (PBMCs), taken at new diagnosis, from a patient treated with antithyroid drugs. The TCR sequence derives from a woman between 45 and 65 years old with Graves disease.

CDR3 coding DNA: TGTGCCAGCAGGACCGGGACAGGGGACACCGGGGAGCTGTTTTTT. This sequence encodes CASRTGTGDTGELFF. The chain has TRBV27 and TRBJ2-2, with 10 bases identical to TRBD1. V gave up 6 bases and J gave up 3 bases; unmatched junction bases: 4. Germline-derived CDR1 and CDR2 are MNHEY and SMNVEV (reference sequence). There are 15 residues in the CDR3.